A single sample is the source of the 18 T cell receptor beta chains below, sequenced in a study of CD8+ T cells in alopecia areata. Extracted RNA was reverse transcribed into cDNA, the sequencing template. Produced via immunoSEQ multiplex PCR; TCRdb's table is partial and in-frame only. The data hold about 120,000 clones, with around 53% observed a single time. Regarding treatment: oral pan-JAK inhibitor, 5-10 mg twice daily. Sequenced here: CD4+ T cells sorted from blood, sampled at week 4, from a patient treated with tofacitinib. Receptors were obtained from a human donor with alopecia areata.

The chain is built from TRBV7-9 and TRBJ1-2; 9 positions agree with TRBD1. The CDR3 length is 15 residues. Germline-derived CDR1 and CDR2 are SEHNR and FQNEAQ (reference sequence). Trimming took 5 bases from V and 6 from J; bases not matched to a gene: 10. CDR3 amino acids: CASSTAGTGQNGYTF. The DNA of the CDR3 is TGTGCCAGCAGCACAGCGGGGACAGGGCAAAATGGCTACACCTTC.

This clone was recorded only once. The V call is TRBV6-5, the J call TRBJ1-5; D is uncertain. The germline CDR1 and CDR2 sequences are MNHEY and SVGAGI. V was pared by 4 bases and J by 0 bases, with 4 bases between. The CDR3 length is 13 residues. This CDR3 is CASSWGSNQPQHF. CDR3 nucleotide sequence: TGTGCCAGCAGTTGGGGTAGCAATCAGCCCCAGCATTTT.

This clone occurred once. J is TRBJ2-3 and V is TRBV30, with 14 bases aligning to TRBD2. V was pared by 4 bases and J by 5 bases, with 8 bases of the junction left unmatched. CDR1 and CDR2 from the germline V gene are GTSNPN and SVGIG (reference sequence). The CDR3 extends over 16 amino acids. CDR3 region: CAWNFAGLAGGDTQYF. For the CDR3, the DNA is TGTGCCTGGAATTTTGCCGGACTAGCGGGGGGAGATACGCAGTATTTT.

The chain has TRBV27 and TRBJ2-3; the D gene is possibly TRBD2 (7 bases). In germline, CDR1 is MNHEY, CDR2 SMNVEV (reference sequence). The length of the CDR3 is 14 residues. Between the trimmed V and J ends, which lost 7 bases and 4 bases, there was a span of 15 bases. The DNA for the CDR3 is TGTGCCAGCAAAGACGGGGGGCCGTCAGATACGCAGTATTTT. Translated, it gives CASKDGGPSDTQYF.

This clone has more than one count but fewer than ten. The chain uses TRBV7-9 and TRBJ2-5, with D hard to call. CDR1 SEHNR and CDR2 FQNEAQ come from the germline V gene (reference sequence). Trimming removed 3 bases from V and 4 bases from J, with 3 bases in between. This CDR3 is built from 11 residues. CDR3 nucleotide sequence: TGTGCCAGCAGCTTTCGAGAGACCCAGTACTTC. Translated: CASSFRETQYF. The complete variable domain, with remaining parts taken from reference TRBV7-9 and TRBJ2-5, reads DTGVSQNPRHKITKRGQNVTFRCDPISEHNRLYWYRQTLGQGPEFLTYFQNEAQLEKSRLLSDRFSAERPKGSFSTLEIQRTEQGDSAMYLCASSFRETQYFGPGTRLLVL.

The chain links TRBV6-6 to TRBJ2-1; 7 positions agree with TRBD1. The V segment lost 6 bases and the J segment 6 bases; nucleotides outside the gene matches: 11. Germline V CDR1 and CDR2: MNHNY, SVGAGI (reference sequence). The CDR3 is made up of 15 amino acids. The chain's CDR3 is CASRSYETGINEQFF. The CDR3 DNA is TGTGCCAGCAGGTCTTACGAGACAGGGATCAATGAGCAGTTCTTC.

This sequence joins TRBV18 and TRBJ2-1, with 8 nucleotides matching TRBD2. The CDR3 consists of 18 residues. With 0 bases clipped from V and 3 bases from J, the junction kept 10 bases outside the gene matches. Germline values: CDR1 KGHSH, CDR2 LQKENI. The CDR3 region is CASSPPQEAGALYNEQFF. The DNA for the CDR3 is TGTGCCAGCTCACCACCGCAGGAAGCGGGAGCCCTCTACAATGAGCAGTTCTTC.

The chain has TRBV30 and TRBJ2-7; unclear D gene. This CDR3 spans 14 amino acids. Germline V gene lookup returns CDR1 GTSNPN and CDR2 SVGIG (reference sequence). V was shortened by 4 bases and J by 0 bases, with 13 bases between the two germline ends. The CDR3, as DNA: TGTGCCTGGAAAGCCACCCCGAGCTCCTACGAGCAGTACTTC. This encodes CAWKATPSSYEQYF.

The chain links TRBV2 to TRBJ2-4; 7 bases are a match to TRBD1. Per the germline V gene, CDR1 is SNHLY and CDR2 is FYNNEI. CDR3 length equals 14 residues. Unmatched junction bases numbered 6, after V lost 4 bases and J lost 6 bases. In DNA, the CDR3 is TGTGCCAGCAGTGGTGGGGCAGGGGGAAACATTCAGTACTTC. Protein sequence: CASSGGAGGNIQYF.

This clone was found many times. The V call is TRBV7-2, the J call TRBJ2-6; D unresolved. Trimming left V 4 bases short and J 4 bases short, with 11 bases between. Germline CDR1 and CDR2: SGHTA and FQGNSA. This CDR3 region has 15 residues. This CDR3 reads CASSSGPKGANVLTF. In DNA, the CDR3 is TGTGCCAGCAGCTCTGGACCTAAAGGGGCCAACGTCCTGACTTTC. Full variable domain (missing parts from reference TRBV7-2 and TRBJ2-6): GAGVSQSPSNKVTEKGKDVELRCDPISGHTALYWYRQSLGQGLEFLIYFQGNSAPDKSGLPSDRFSAERTGGSVSTLTIQRTQQEDSAVYLCASSSGPKGANVLTFGAGSRLTVL.

This clone turned up a few times. J is TRBJ1-2 and V is TRBV29-1, with 9 bases fitting TRBD1. Germline CDR1 reads SQVTM; CDR2 reads ANQGSEA. CDR3 length equals 14 residues. V was pared by 7 bases and J by 0 bases, with 6 bases of the junction left unmatched. In nucleotides, the CDR3 is TGCAGCGCCTGGGGGACAGGGCCTAACTATGGCTACACCTTC. This encodes CSAWGTGPNYGYTF.

The chain joins TRBV6-5 to TRBJ1-1; no reliable D call. Germline assignment: CDR1 MNHEY and CDR2 SVGAGI. V lost 2 bases, J lost 1 base, and 14 bases lay in between. The CDR3 is 16 amino acids. CDR3 sequence reads: CASSYPDIYGNTEAFF. The DNA for the CDR3 is TGTGCCAGCAGTTACCCCGACATATATGGGAACACTGAAGCTTTCTTT.

Note on this clone: The junction does not match germline at one end; this may be a read error. This chain joins TRBV30 and TRBJ2-3; a weak D match, TRBD1 (5 bases). The V gene's germline CDR1 is GTSNPN and CDR2 SVGIG (reference sequence). This CDR3 comprises 12 residues. The CDR3 reads CVWGGHTDTQYF. The CDR3 nucleotides are TGTGTCTGGGGCGGCCACACAGATACGCAGTATTTT.

This clone has more than one count but fewer than ten. The junction shows a germline mismatch at one end, possibly a read error. This chain joins TRBV30 and TRBJ1-1; a weak D match, TRBD1 (5 bases). From germline, CDR1 is GTSNPN and CDR2 SVGIG (reference sequence). The CDR3 extends over 11 amino acids. Here the CDR3 DNA reads TGTGCCGGGAGGGGGAACACTGAAGCTTTCTTT. Protein product: CAGRGNTEAFF.

This clone was recorded a few times. J is TRBJ2-7 and V is TRBV6-5, with 7 bases identical to TRBD1. The germline gives CDR1 MNHEY, CDR2 SVGAGI. V lost 0 bases and J lost 4; bases outside the gene matches: 3. There are 14 residues in the CDR3. The CDR3 spells CASSYSTRGYEQYF. Written as DNA, the CDR3 is TGTGCCAGCAGTTACTCGACCAGGGGGTACGAGCAGTACTTC.

V gene TRBV5-1 combines with J gene TRBJ1-2; D ambiguous. The CDR3 has 12 residues. The V and J ends lost 3 bases and 2 bases respectively, with 5 bases between them. The germline gives CDR1 SGHRS, CDR2 YFSETQ. The CDR3 coding sequence is TGCGCCAGCAGCTACGACAACTATGGCTACACCTTC. Translating it yields CASSYDNYGYTF.

This clone was counted between two and nine times. Other DNA sequences in the sample encode the same CDR3. J is TRBJ2-7 and V is TRBV29-1, with 10 bases that match TRBD2. The CDR3 length is 12 residues. The germline V gene has CDR1 SQVTM and CDR2 ANQGSEA. V shed 4 bases, J shed 3 bases, and the junction held 0 bases outside the gene matches. The CDR3 region is CSVGTSGYEQYF. In DNA form, the CDR3 reads TGCAGCGTTGGGACTAGCGGCTACGAGCAGTACTTC.

This clone has only a few counts. This chain connects TRBV9 to TRBJ1-2; D call uncertain. The V and J ends lost 4 bases and 4 bases respectively, with 20 bases between them. Per the germline V gene, CDR1 is SGDLS and CDR2 is YYNGEE. CDR3 length: 16 residues. The CDR3 region has the DNA TGTGCCAGCAGCCCCCAAATCGGGAGTACCCTCTATGGCTACACCTTC. It yields the protein CASSPQIGSTLYGYTF.